The 18 T cell receptor beta chains below come from one sample, sequenced in a study of long-term antiretroviral therapy in people with HIV. A v3.0 immunoSEQ assay was performed at survey level. The data were produced by immunoSEQ multiplex PCR, yet TCRdb's version contains in-frame clones alone and is incomplete. This sample has tens of thousands of clones, with around 96% found just once. Source: unsorted PBMCs, taken 3.7 years after starting antiretroviral therapy. The origin of the receptors is a woman aged 45 to 65 with HIV.

The rearrangement links TRBV9 to TRBJ2-1; the D gene could be TRBD1 or TRBD2 (6 bases each). Deletions cut 0 bases from V and 7 bases from J, with 14 bases between. Germline assignment: CDR1 SGDLS and CDR2 YYNGEE. This CDR3 has 15 amino acids. The CDR3 reads CASSVGGGPGNEQFF. The CDR3 DNA is TGTGCCAGCAGCGTAGGTGGGGGGCCTGGAAATGAGCAGTTCTTC.

This sequence joins TRBV11-2 and TRBJ2-5; no clear D gene. The germline gives CDR1 SGHAT, CDR2 FQNNGV. Trimming took off 2 bases at V and 5 bases at J, with 15 bases between the two ends. The CDR3 totals 15 residues. The CDR3 region has the DNA TGTGCCAGCAGCTTAACTTTCGACCTTTCCGAGACCCAGTACTTC. The encoded protein is CASSLTFDLSETQYF.

The chain recombines TRBV7-3 with TRBJ2-2, with 11 bases identical to TRBD1. Germline V gene sequence: CDR1 SGHTA, CDR2 FQGTGA. V was clipped by 5 bases and J by 2 bases; unmatched bases: 7. The CDR3 has 17 residues. In DNA form, the CDR3 reads TGTGCCAGCAGCCAATTCGGGACAGGGGGAAACACCGGGGAGCTGTTTTTT. As protein: CASSQFGTGGNTGELFF.

The rearrangement uses TRBV5-1 and TRBJ1-1; 8 positions agree with TRBD1. J lost 4 bases, V lost 0 bases, and 11 bases had no gene match. Germline V lookup: CDR1 SGHRS, CDR2 YFSETQ. The CDR3 is made up of 17 amino acids. CDR3 residues: CASSLAGRGQIGTEAFF. CDR3 bases: TGCGCCAGCAGCTTGGCGGGCAGGGGGCAAATTGGCACTGAAGCTTTCTTT. The whole variable domain, remainder taken from reference TRBV5-1 and TRBJ1-1, is KAGVTQTPRYLIKTRGQQVTLSCSPISGHRSVSWYQQTPGQGLQFLFEYFSETQRNKGNFPGRFSGRQFSNSRSEMNVSTLELGDSALYLCASSLAGRGQIGTEAFFGQGTRLTVV.

The CDR3 sequence: CASSKAGQGANGAFF. The CDR3 DNA reads TGTGCCAGCAGTAAGGCGGGACAGGGGGCTAATGGGGCTTTCTTT. The V and J genes are TRBV6-5 and TRBJ1-1, with 12 bases that match TRBD1. Trimming took 5 bases from V and 11 from J; bases not matched to a gene: 12. The CDR3 consists of 15 residues. The germline V gene encodes CDR1 MNHEY and CDR2 SVGAGI.

This chain uses TRBV5-1 with TRBJ2-6; 9 positions agree with TRBD1. Germline values: CDR1 SGHRS, CDR2 YFSETQ. J lost 0 bases, V lost 7 bases, and 8 bases had no gene match. The CDR3 spans 17 residues. The CDR3 coding sequence is TGCGCCAGCTTTACAGGGGGCGCATTCTCTGGGGCCAACGTCCTGACTTTC. Its translation: CASFTGGAFSGANVLTF.

The chain joins TRBV30 to TRBJ2-6; 7 bases are a match to TRBD1. The J segment lost 0 bases and the V segment lost 8 bases, leaving 10 bases of the junction unmatched. The CDR3 has 16 residues. Germline V lookup: CDR1 GTSNPN, CDR2 SVGIG (reference sequence). This CDR3 is CAGDRATYSGANVLTF. CDR3 nucleotide sequence: TGTGCCGGCGACAGGGCCACTTACTCTGGGGCCAACGTCCTGACTTTC. Using reference TRBV30 and TRBJ2-6 for the parts outside the CDR3, the full variable domain is SQTIHQWPATLVQPVGSPLSLECTVEGTSNPNLYWYRQAAGRGLQLLFYSVGIGQISSEVPQNLSASRPQDRQFILSSKKLLLSDSGFYLCAGDRATYSGANVLTFGAGSRLTVL.

V is TRBV7-6 and J is TRBJ1-3; the D is unclear. Germline assignment: CDR1 SGHVS and CDR2 FNYEAQ. The CDR3 is made up of 15 amino acids. V lost 1 base, J lost 4 bases, and 11 bases lay in between. CDR3 DNA: TGTGCCAGCAGCTTAGGTTCCGGGGTAGGAAACACCATATATTTT. It codes for CASSLGSGVGNTIYF.

V gene TRBV27 combines with J gene TRBJ2-2; D perhaps matches TRBD1 (6 bases). Germline V gives CDR1 MNHEY, CDR2 SMNVEV (reference sequence). V lost 3 bases and J lost 5, with 16 bases in between. This CDR3 has 16 residues. The DNA for the CDR3 is TGTGCCAGCAGTTTTCGAGGTCGCCAGGGGACCGGGGAGCTGTTTTTT. This codes for CASSFRGRQGTGELFF.

V usage is TRBV28 and J usage is TRBJ2-7; perhaps TRBD1 as D (5 bases). CDR3 length: 12 amino acids. The germline V and J ends were trimmed by 10 bases and 2 bases, with 12 bases remaining between them. From germline, CDR1 is MDHEN and CDR2 SYDVKM. This CDR3 reads CATKTDPYEQYF. The CDR3 DNA is TGTGCCACTAAGACAGATCCCTACGAGCAGTACTTC. The whole variable domain, remainder taken from reference TRBV28 and TRBJ2-7, is DVKVTQSSRYLVKRTGEKVFLECVQDMDHENMFWYRQDPGLGLRLIYFSYDVKMKEKGDIPEGYSVSREKKERFSLILESASTNQTSMYLCATKTDPYEQYFGPGTRLTVT.

The rearrangement links TRBV4-2 to TRBJ2-5, with a possible D match to TRBD1 (6 bases). V was shortened by 0 bases and J by 4 bases, with 6 bases between the two germline ends. This CDR3 comprises 13 residues. Germline assignment: CDR1 LGHNA and CDR2 YNFKEQ. The CDR3, as DNA: TGTGCCAGCAGCCAAGACAGGGGAGAGACCCAGTACTTC. The encoded protein is CASSQDRGETQYF.

V is TRBV6-1 and J is TRBJ2-1; D is perhaps TRBD1 (5 bases). The germline V and J ends were trimmed by 4 bases and 1 base, with 8 bases remaining between them. CDR3 length equals 14 residues. CDR1 is MNHNS and CDR2 is SASEGT in the germline V gene. The CDR3: CASSATVSYNEQFF. Written as DNA, the CDR3 is TGTGCCAGCAGTGCGACAGTTTCCTACAATGAGCAGTTCTTC.

CDR3: CASSQDSWASGGELFF. The DNA for the CDR3 is TGCGCCAGCAGCCAAGATTCGTGGGCGTCGGGCGGGGAGCTGTTTTTT. The chain carries TRBV4-1 and TRBJ2-2, with D unclear. From germline, CDR1 is MGHRA and CDR2 YSYEKL. This CDR3 spans 16 amino acids. Trimming pared 0 bases from V and 7 bases from J, leaving 15 bases between.

The chain is built from TRBV30 and TRBJ2-5; D is undetermined. The V gene's germline CDR1 is GTSNPN and CDR2 SVGIG (reference sequence). The CDR3 has 13 amino acids. The germline V and J ends were trimmed by 2 bases and 5 bases, with 12 bases remaining between them. CDR3 bases: TGTGCCTGGAGTTCGGAGTTAGGTGAGACCCAGTACTTC. Its protein product is CAWSSELGETQYF. Full variable domain (missing parts from reference TRBV30 and TRBJ2-5): SQTIHQWPATLVQPVGSPLSLECTVEGTSNPNLYWYRQAAGRGLQLLFYSVGIGQISSEVPQNLSASRPQDRQFILSSKKLLLSDSGFYLCAWSSELGETQYFGPGTRLLVL.

The chain recombines TRBV5-6 with TRBJ1-5; no reliable D call. Deletions cut 0 bases from V and 7 bases from J, with 8 bases between. This CDR3 is 13 amino acids long. Per germline, CDR1 SGHDT and CDR2 YYEEEE. This CDR3 is CASSLGRRQPQHF. The CDR3 DNA reads as TGTGCCAGCAGCTTGGGGCGGAGGCAGCCCCAGCATTTT.

The CDR3 here is CASSPRQDSYEQYF. DNA of the CDR3: TGTGCCAGCAGCCCACGACAGGACTCCTACGAGCAGTACTTC. The chain combines TRBV9 with TRBJ2-7; weak D call: TRBD1 (6 bases). Germline loops: CDR1 SGDLS, CDR2 YYNGEE. V dropped 4 bases and J dropped 0 bases, with 11 bases sitting between them. The CDR3 is 14 residues long.

The CDR3 protein is CASGPWDRGVQPQHF. DNA of the CDR3: TGTGCCAGTGGACCTTGGGACAGGGGGGTTCAGCCCCAGCATTTT. V is TRBV19 and J is TRBJ1-5; 11 bases are shared with TRBD1. The CDR3 extends over 15 amino acids. Germline trimming cut 8 bases from V and 6 bases from J; bases unmatched to any gene: 9. Germline lookup yields CDR1 LNHDA and CDR2 SQIVND (reference sequence).

The chain has TRBV5-1 and TRBJ2-5, with a possible D match to TRBD1 (5 bases). Per germline, CDR1 SGHRS and CDR2 YFSETQ. Trimming took off 1 base at V and 2 bases at J, with 9 bases between the two ends. The CDR3 is 14 residues long. CDR3 residues: CASSLTRQQETQYF. Here the CDR3 DNA reads TGCGCCAGCAGCTTGACTCGACAGCAAGAGACCCAGTACTTC.